This T cell receptor beta chain was documented in a study of identifying expanded T cells in peripheral blood. The CDR3 is made up of 15 amino acids. Trimming removed 5 bases from V and 3 bases from J; junction bases left unmatched: 5. Germline values: CDR1 SGHTA, CDR2 FQGTGA. Clones were sequenced by immunoSEQ multiplex PCR, and TCRdb holds only the in-frame ones, with some missing. The data contain around 120,000 clones, approximately 86% of them singletons. This sequence was found in a person aged 18 to 75 in good health. The sequencing input was blood. The chain joins TRBV7-3 to TRBJ2-2; 8 bases are a match to TRBD1. This chain's CDR3 is CASSLGTGYTGELFF. CDR3 in DNA: TGTGCCAGCAGCCTCGGGACAGGATACACCGGGGAGCTGTTTTTT.